Sequencing of this TCR beta chain was carried out in a study of blood T cell repertoires in COVID-19. At the level of the study: Samples taken during acute and convalescent COVID-19 were collected in the United States, Italy and Spain. T cells, B-cell-depleted T cells, or PBMCs supplied cDNA or gDNA.

In the original workflow: Counts of nucleated cells, estimated from reference gene primer amplification, were obtained. Only in-frame clones appear in the TCRdb table, and some are missing; sequencing was by immunoSEQ multiplex PCR. D and trimming come from the DNA, and the V and J calls and clone size come from that table. The sample lists 95,000 to 120,000 clones; roughly 85% were seen once. Source material: peripheral blood. The clonotype comes from a human donor in a cohort sampled during active COVID-19.

The CDR3 loop reads CASSPWGLDTIYF. In DNA, the CDR3 is TGTGCCAGCAGTCCATGGGGGCTGGACACCATATATTTT. The rearrangement uses TRBV12-3 or TRBV12-4 and TRBJ1-3; tentative D call: TRBD1 (6 bases). The CDR3 loop spans 13 amino acids. The V gene lost 5 bases and the J gene lost 8 bases, with 13 bases spanning the gap.